This is a list of T cell receptor beta chains from one sample in a study of T cell responses to AZD1222 COVID-19 vaccine. This table comes from immunoSEQ multiplex PCR, and its TCRdb copy is limited to in-frame clones, with some not included. The data contain 95,000 to 110,000 clones, around 90% of them seen just once; the ten biggest clones take up 6.2%. Sequencing was performed on peripheral blood, taken 28 days after the second AZD1222 dose. All receptors come from an adult who received the AZD1222 COVID-19 vaccine. CDR3s include the opening cysteine and the closing phenylalanine or tryptophan. Each record gives: clone size, J gene, D gene, V gene, CDR3 DNA, CDR3 protein. The D gene is left open where the match is weak. The size field is filled for only some rows; it gives once, few, many or a size class.

clone size: once; J gene: TRBJ1-2; D gene: .; V gene: TRBV5-6; CDR3 DNA: TGTGCCAGCAGCTTGGGGGGGTCTAACTATGGCTACACCTTC; CDR3 protein: CASSLGGSNYGYTF
clone size: .; J gene: TRBJ1-3; D gene: .; V gene: TRBV7-8; CDR3 DNA: TGTGCCAGCAGCTTAGGCAGGGGAGAAGGAAACACCATATATTTT; CDR3 protein: CASSLGRGEGNTIYF
clone size: few; J gene: TRBJ2-1; D gene: .; V gene: TRBV4-3; CDR3 DNA: TGCGCCAGCAGCCCCCGGGGTGGAGGTTACAATGAGCAGTTCTTC; CDR3 protein: CASSPRGGGYNEQFF
clone size: .; J gene: TRBJ1-1; D gene: .; V gene: TRBV7-9; CDR3 DNA: TGTGCCAGTAACCCGGGGGGGAACACTGAAGCTTTCTTT; CDR3 protein: CASNPGGNTEAFF
clone size: .; J gene: TRBJ2-6; D gene: .; V gene: TRBV11-2; CDR3 DNA: TGTGCCAGCAGCTTATTGGAGGGCAGCTCTGGGGCCAACGTCCTGACTTTC; CDR3 protein: CASSLLEGSSGANVLTF
clone size: .; J gene: TRBJ2-2; D gene: .; V gene: TRBV18; CDR3 DNA: TGTGCCAGCTTACCAGAGTTCTCCGGGGAGCTGTTTTTT; CDR3 protein: CASLPEFSGELFF
clone size: few; J gene: TRBJ1-5; D gene: TRBD1; V gene: TRBV2; CDR3 DNA: TGTGCCAGCACCCGGACAGGGGGGAGCAATCAGCCCCAGCATTTT; CDR3 protein: CASTRTGGSNQPQHF
clone size: .; J gene: TRBJ1-1; D gene: TRBD1; V gene: TRBV11-2; CDR3 DNA: TGTGCCAGCAGCTGGGGACAGGAGTTTGAAGCTTTCTTT; CDR3 protein: CASSWGQEFEAFF
clone size: .; J gene: TRBJ2-2; D gene: TRBD1; V gene: TRBV11-2; CDR3 DNA: TGTGCCAGCAGATCCACAGGGGGCAACACCGGGGAGCTGTTTTTT; CDR3 protein: CASRSTGGNTGELFF
clone size: .; J gene: TRBJ2-2; D gene: .; V gene: TRBV7-6; CDR3 DNA: TGTGCCAGCAGCAGGACAACGGCCGGGGAGCTGTTTTTT; CDR3 protein: CASSRTTAGELFF
clone size: .; J gene: TRBJ2-1; D gene: TRBD2; V gene: TRBV19; CDR3 DNA: TGTGCCAGTAGTTTTCTAGCGGGGGGCCTGGATGAGCAGTTCTTC; CDR3 protein: CASSFLAGGLDEQFF
clone size: .; J gene: TRBJ1-5; D gene: TRBD1; V gene: TRBV28; CDR3 DNA: TGTGCCAGCAGTACCCCCGGGACAGGGGGCTTTCAGCCCCAGCATTTT; CDR3 protein: CASSTPGTGGFQPQHF
clone size: few; J gene: TRBJ2-5; D gene: TRBD2; V gene: TRBV29-1; CDR3 DNA: TGCAGCGTTGAAGATGTCCGGCTAGCGGGTCAAGAGACCCAGTACTTC; CDR3 protein: CSVEDVRLAGQETQYF
clone size: .; J gene: TRBJ1-6; D gene: TRBD1; V gene: TRBV28; CDR3 DNA: TGTGCCAGCAGCCCCGGGACAGAAGTTTCACCCCTCCACTTT; CDR3 protein: CASSPGTEVSPLHF
clone size: .; J gene: TRBJ1-2; D gene: TRBD1; V gene: TRBV6-5; CDR3 DNA: TGTGCCAGCAGTACGCCGGGACAGGGGTATGGCTACACCTTC; CDR3 protein: CASSTPGQGYGYTF
clone size: .; J gene: TRBJ1-1; D gene: TRBD1; V gene: TRBV25-1; CDR3 DNA: TGTGCCAGCAGTCTATCAGGGGGAAACACTGAAGCTTTCTTT; CDR3 protein: CASSLSGGNTEAFF
clone size: .; J gene: TRBJ2-2; D gene: .; V gene: TRBV5-1; CDR3 DNA: TGCGCCAGCAGCTTGGTTCCAGGCGGGGAGCTGTTTTTT; CDR3 protein: CASSLVPGGELFF
clone size: .; J gene: TRBJ2-5; D gene: TRBD1; V gene: TRBV7-6; CDR3 DNA: TGTGCCAGCAGCACCGGGACAGGGAACCAAGAGACCCAGTACTTC; CDR3 protein: CASSTGTGNQETQYF
clone size: .; J gene: TRBJ1-5; D gene: TRBD1; V gene: TRBV19; CDR3 DNA: TGTGCCACCGGGACAGGGGGCGATTACAATCAGCCCCAGCATTTT; CDR3 protein: CATGTGGDYNQPQHF
clone size: .; J gene: TRBJ1-5; D gene: .; V gene: TRBV18; CDR3 DNA: TGTGCCAGCTCACCGGGGGAGAATAGCAATCAGCCCCAGCATTTT; CDR3 protein: CASSPGENSNQPQHF
clone size: .; J gene: TRBJ2-3; D gene: TRBD2; V gene: TRBV29-1; CDR3 DNA: TGCAGCGTTGAAGATCGGGCTAGCGGGAGAACAGATACGCAGTATTTT; CDR3 protein: CSVEDRASGRTDTQYF
clone size: .; J gene: TRBJ2-1; D gene: .; V gene: TRBV12-1; CDR3 DNA: TGTGCCAGCAGCCCCCGGGACAGGGGTAACAATGAGCAGTTCTTC; CDR3 protein: CASSPRDRGNNEQFF
clone size: .; J gene: TRBJ2-7; D gene: .; V gene: TRBV7-8; CDR3 DNA: TGTGCCAGCAGCTTTAGAGGTTTAAGCTCCTACGAGCAGTACTTC; CDR3 protein: CASSFRGLSSYEQYF
clone size: once; J gene: TRBJ2-7; D gene: TRBD2; V gene: TRBV5-1; CDR3 DNA: TGCGCCAGCAGCAGCGGGACTTACGTTTACGAGCAGTACTTC; CDR3 protein: CASSSGTYVYEQYF
clone size: once; J gene: TRBJ2-3; D gene: .; V gene: TRBV19; CDR3 DNA: TGTGCCAGTAGCTTTACAGATACGCAGTATTTT; CDR3 protein: CASSFTDTQYF
clone size: .; J gene: TRBJ1-3; D gene: .; V gene: TRBV27; CDR3 DNA: TGTGCCAGCAGTTTATCTTGGGGCCCCGCAGGAAACACCATATATTTT; CDR3 protein: CASSLSWGPAGNTIYF
clone size: .; J gene: TRBJ2-5; D gene: TRBD2; V gene: TRBV29-1; CDR3 DNA: TGCAGCTCTTGGGTGGGGGGGAGCCCCCCTGGGGAGACCCAGTACTTC; CDR3 protein: CSSWVGGSPPGETQYF
clone size: .; J gene: TRBJ1-1; D gene: .; V gene: TRBV11-2; CDR3 DNA: TGTGCCAGCAGCTTTGGGAGGGACACTGAAGCTTTCTTT; CDR3 protein: CASSFGRDTEAFF
clone size: .; J gene: TRBJ2-1; D gene: .; V gene: TRBV5-8; CDR3 DNA: TGTGCCAGCAGCTTGAGTCTGGGGTTGGCCTACAATGAGCAGTTCTTC; CDR3 protein: CASSLSLGLAYNEQFF
clone size: .; J gene: TRBJ2-1; D gene: .; V gene: TRBV11-2; CDR3 DNA: TGTGCCAGCAGCTTCAGGGACTTTATCTCCTACAATGAGCAGTTCTTC; CDR3 protein: CASSFRDFISYNEQFF
clone size: .; J gene: TRBJ2-1; D gene: .; V gene: TRBV5-1; CDR3 DNA: TGCGCCAGCAGCTTGGCTCAGGGGCGTTACAATGAGCAGTTCTTC; CDR3 protein: CASSLAQGRYNEQFF